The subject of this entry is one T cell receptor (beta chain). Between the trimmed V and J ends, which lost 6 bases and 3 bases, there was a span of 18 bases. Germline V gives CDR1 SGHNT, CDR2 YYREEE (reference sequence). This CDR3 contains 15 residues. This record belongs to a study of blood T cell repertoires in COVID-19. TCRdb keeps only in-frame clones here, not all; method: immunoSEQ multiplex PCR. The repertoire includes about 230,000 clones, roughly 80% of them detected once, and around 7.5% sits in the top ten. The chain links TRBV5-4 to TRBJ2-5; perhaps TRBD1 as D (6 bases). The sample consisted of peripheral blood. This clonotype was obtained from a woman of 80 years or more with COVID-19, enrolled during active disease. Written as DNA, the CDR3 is TGTGCCAGCAAGACAGGAGCGGCAAGGAAAGAGACCCAGTACTTC. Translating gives CASKTGAARKETQYF.